A single sample is the source of the 12 T cell receptor beta chains below, sequenced in a study of blood T cell repertoires in COVID-19. The table came from immunoSEQ multiplex PCR; TCRdb's copy has only in-frame clones and leaves some out. This repertoire shows roughly 52,000 clones, approximately 86% found once; its top ten account for 3% to 4%. The sequencing sample was made of peripheral blood. Receptors were obtained from a middle-aged man with COVID-19, enrolled during active disease.

This chain uses TRBV7-9 with TRBJ1-5; D not certain. Between the trimmed V and J ends, which lost 1 base and 6 bases, there was a span of 4 bases. CDR3 length: 12 residues. Germline V CDR1 and CDR2: SEHNR, FQNEAQ (reference sequence). CDR3 sequence (DNA): TGTGCCAGCAGCTTAGACACTCAGCCCCAGCATTTT. Amino acids: CASSLDTQPQHF.

The chain couples TRBV2 to TRBJ1-2; the match to TRBD1 covers 8 bases. V was clipped by 6 bases and J by 6 bases; unmatched bases: 6. Germline CDR1 SNHLY, CDR2 FYNNEI. This CDR3 region has 13 residues. The CDR3 spells CASRGTGVNGYTF. Here the CDR3 DNA reads TGTGCCAGCAGGGGGACAGGTGTGAATGGCTACACCTTC.

The V and J genes are TRBV2 and TRBJ1-2; 7 bases map to TRBD1. The CDR3 is made up of 17 amino acids. V was clipped by 2 bases and J by 8 bases; unmatched bases: 17. Germline V gene sequence: CDR1 SNHLY, CDR2 FYNNEI. CDR3 amino acids: CASSESFIGRGMEGYTF. DNA for the CDR3: TGTGCCAGCAGTGAAAGCTTTATCGGCAGGGGGATGGAAGGCTACACCTTC.

This sequence joins TRBV5-1 and TRBJ2-1, with D possibly TRBD1 on 6 matching bases. The CDR3 has 17 residues. Germline V gives CDR1 SGHRS, CDR2 YFSETQ. Trimming took 4 bases from V and 3 from J, leaving 20 bases between them. The CDR3 is CASSPLPHTTGYNEQFF. The CDR3 DNA reads as TGCGCCAGCAGCCCTTTACCCCATACGACAGGCTACAATGAGCAGTTCTTC.

The V gene is TRBV2, the J gene TRBJ2-5; 7 nucleotides align to TRBD2. CDR1 is SNHLY, CDR2 FYNNEI, per germline. Unmatched junction bases numbered 9, after V lost 4 bases and J lost 1 base. This CDR3 contains 16 residues. The CDR3 sequence is CASSALQSGGQETQYF. The CDR3 DNA reads as TGTGCCAGCAGTGCTTTACAGTCGGGGGGCCAAGAGACCCAGTACTTC.

The chain couples TRBV12-3 or TRBV12-4 to TRBJ2-1; 13 bases match TRBD2. V shed 6 bases, J shed 7 bases, and the junction held 0 bases outside the gene matches. The CDR3 length is 13 residues. The CDR3 DNA reads TGTGCCAGCAGGACTAGCGGGAGGAATGAGCAGTTCTTC. Its translation is CASRTSGRNEQFF.

The CDR3 reads CASSLESGNQPQHF. The CDR3 DNA sequence: TGTGCCAGCAGCTTGGAGTCAGGGAATCAGCCCCAGCATTTT. The chain combines TRBV5-8 with TRBJ1-5; perhaps TRBD1 as D (5 bases). V lost 0 bases to trimming and J lost 4 bases, with 8 bases between them. The CDR3 totals 14 residues. Germline V gene data show CDR1 as SGHTS and CDR2 as YDEGEE.

This chain links TRBV5-1 with TRBJ1-5; 10 bases are shared with TRBD1. The CDR3 runs 12 residues. The germline CDR1 and CDR2 sequences are SGHRS and YFSETQ. The CDR3, as DNA: TGCGCTCCCAGGGACAGGGGTCAGCCCCAGCATTTT. This gives the protein CAPRDRGQPQHF.

The rearrangement joins TRBV7-9 to TRBJ2-7, with D possibly being TRBD1 (6 bases). The CDR3 has 13 amino acids. Germline CDR1 and CDR2: SEHNR and FQNEAQ (reference sequence). V lost 5 bases, J lost 6 bases, and 14 bases lay in between. CDR3 DNA sequence: TGTGCCAGCAGCCCTGGGGACATCGCCGAGCAGTACTTC. Residues: CASSPGDIAEQYF.

This rearrangement joins TRBV21-1 to TRBJ2-3; the table calls TRBD2, which could not be checked here. TRBV21-1 is deemed a pseudogene. The CDR3 is 15 amino acids. The CDR3 loop is CASTGTSRRTDTQYF. The CDR3 DNA reads TGTGCCAGCACCGGGACTAGTCGCCGCACAGATACGCAGTATTTT.

This chain uses TRBV18 with TRBJ2-3; TRBD2 agrees at 11 bases. CDR3 length equals 16 residues. The V and J ends lost 1 base and 2 bases, in that order; junction bases with no gene match: 2. In germline, CDR1 is KGHSH, CDR2 LQKENI. The CDR3 loop reads CASSPLAGGFTDTQYF. CDR3 coding DNA: TGTGCCAGCTCACCACTAGCGGGAGGGTTCACAGATACGCAGTATTTT.

This clone was observed once. The J gene is TRBJ2-5, the V gene TRBV2; a possible D gene is TRBD2 (7 bases). Trimming removed 8 bases from V and 4 bases from J, with 17 bases in between. Germline CDR1 reads SNHLY; CDR2 reads FYNNEI. The CDR3 runs 14 residues. In DNA form, the CDR3 reads TGTGCCAGCGACCGGGGGGCAGGGATAGAGACCCAGTACTTC. This codes for CASDRGAGIETQYF.